This is a list of T cell receptor beta chains from one sample in a study of T cell clonotyping in hematopoietic cell transplantation. Clones were read by immunoSEQ multiplex PCR, and TCRdb kept only the in-frame ones, dropping some. Here the sample spans tens of thousands of clones, around 94% being singletons. The sample consisted of peripheral blood mononuclear cells. These receptors were obtained from a woman aged 45-65 years in good health. Some clones in this sample may be carry-over from other donors' samples. The conserved cysteine and the conserved F or W are not part of the CDR3 here.

v_call cdr3_aa
TRBV6-5 ASTNGPSRSPLH
TRBV4-1 ASSPDPDGRNQPQH
TRBV30 AWAHGRGGNEQF
TRBV29-1 SVGDGENIQY
TRBV7-9 ASSPRTGAAYEQY
TRBV19 ASSSQGPGANVLT
TRBV9 ASSVGSVGNPPQETQY
TRBV19 ASSSFGGGAFYEQY
TRBV2 ASRPLRTAGSPLH
TRBV9 ASSVRDGGGGSPLH
TRBV5-4 ASSFQADLNYGYT
TRBV7-6 ASSFTQLPYEQY
TRBV28 ASRPDSFTQY
TRBV28 ASSSEGGKLF